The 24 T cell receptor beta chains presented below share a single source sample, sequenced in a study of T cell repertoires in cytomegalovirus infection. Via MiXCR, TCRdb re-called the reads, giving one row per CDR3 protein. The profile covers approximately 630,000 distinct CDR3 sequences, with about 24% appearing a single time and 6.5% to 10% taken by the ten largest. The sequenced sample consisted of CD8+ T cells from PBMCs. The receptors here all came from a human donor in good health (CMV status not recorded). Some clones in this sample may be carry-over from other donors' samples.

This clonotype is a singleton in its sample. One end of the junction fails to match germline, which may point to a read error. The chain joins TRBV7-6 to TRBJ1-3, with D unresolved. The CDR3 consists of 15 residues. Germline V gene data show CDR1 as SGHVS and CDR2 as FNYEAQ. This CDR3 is CVSSPTDKARNTIYF. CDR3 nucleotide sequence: TGTGTCAGCAGCCCAACCGACAAAGCCCGGAACACCATATATTTT.

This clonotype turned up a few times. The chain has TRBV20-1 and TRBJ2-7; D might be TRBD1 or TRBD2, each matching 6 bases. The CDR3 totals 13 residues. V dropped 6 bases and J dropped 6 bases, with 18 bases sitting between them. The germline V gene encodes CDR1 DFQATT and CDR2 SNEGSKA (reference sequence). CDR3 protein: CSAEGVGGGEQYF. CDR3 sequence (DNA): TGCAGTGCGGAGGGGGTCGGGGGCGGCGAGCAGTACTTC.

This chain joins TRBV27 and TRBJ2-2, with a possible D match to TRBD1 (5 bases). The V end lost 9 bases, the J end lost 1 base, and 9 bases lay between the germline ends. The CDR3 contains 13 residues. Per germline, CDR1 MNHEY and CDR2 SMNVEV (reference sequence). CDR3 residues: CASTTGNTGELFF. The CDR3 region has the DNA TGTGCCAGTACTACAGGGAACACCGGGGAGCTGTTTTTT.

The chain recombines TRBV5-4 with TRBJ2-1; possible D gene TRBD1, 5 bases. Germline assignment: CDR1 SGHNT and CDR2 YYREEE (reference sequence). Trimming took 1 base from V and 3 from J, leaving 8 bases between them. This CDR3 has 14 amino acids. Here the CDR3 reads CASSLTDNYNEQFF. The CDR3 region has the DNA TGTGCCAGCAGCTTGACGGACAACTACAATGAGCAGTTCTTC.

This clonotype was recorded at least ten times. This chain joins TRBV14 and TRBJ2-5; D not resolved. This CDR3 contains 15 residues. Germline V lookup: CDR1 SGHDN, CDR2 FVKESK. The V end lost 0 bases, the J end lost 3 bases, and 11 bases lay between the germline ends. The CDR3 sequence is CASSQDLTGKETQYF. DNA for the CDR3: TGTGCCAGCAGCCAAGATCTTACCGGAAAAGAGACCCAGTACTTC. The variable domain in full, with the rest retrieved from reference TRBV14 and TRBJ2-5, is EAGVTQFPSHSVIEKGQTVTLRCDPISGHDNLYWYRRVMGKEIKFLLHFVKESKQDESGMPNNRFLAERTGGTYSTLKVQPAELEDSGVYFCASSQDLTGKETQYFGPGTRLLVL.

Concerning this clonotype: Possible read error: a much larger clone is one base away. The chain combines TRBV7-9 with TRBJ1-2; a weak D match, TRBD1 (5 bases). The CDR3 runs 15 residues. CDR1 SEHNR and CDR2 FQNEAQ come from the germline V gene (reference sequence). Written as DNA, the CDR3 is TGTGCCAGCAGCTTAGCGCAGGAGGGGCCCTATAGCTACACCTTC. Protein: CASSLAQEGPYSYTF.

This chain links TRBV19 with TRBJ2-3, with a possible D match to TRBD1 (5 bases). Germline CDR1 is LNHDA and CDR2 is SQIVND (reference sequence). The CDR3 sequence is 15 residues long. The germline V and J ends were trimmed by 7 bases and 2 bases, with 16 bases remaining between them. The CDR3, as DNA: TGTGCCAGTAACCCCCAATGGGGCATCACAGATACGCAGTATTTT. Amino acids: CASNPQWGITDTQYF.

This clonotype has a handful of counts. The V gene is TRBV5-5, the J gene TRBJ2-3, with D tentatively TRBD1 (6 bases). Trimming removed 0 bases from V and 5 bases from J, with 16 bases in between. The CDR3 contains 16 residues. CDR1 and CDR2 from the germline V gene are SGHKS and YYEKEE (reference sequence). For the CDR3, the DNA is TGTGCCAGCAGCTTGGGACAGGCAGCTCCTATAGATACGCAGTATTTT. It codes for CASSLGQAAPIDTQYF. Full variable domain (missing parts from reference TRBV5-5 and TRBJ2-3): DAGVTQSPTHLIKTRGQQVTLRCSPISGHKSVSWYQQVLGQGPQFIFQYYEKEERGRGNFPDRFSARQFPNYSSELNVNALLLGDSALYLCASSLGQAAPIDTQYFGPGTRLTVL.

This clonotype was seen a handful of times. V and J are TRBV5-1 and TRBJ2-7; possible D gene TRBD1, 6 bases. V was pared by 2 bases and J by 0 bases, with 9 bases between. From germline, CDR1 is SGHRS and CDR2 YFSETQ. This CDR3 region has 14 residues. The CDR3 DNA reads TGCGCCAGCAGCTTTGACAGGAGCTCCTACGAGCAGTACTTC. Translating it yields CASSFDRSSYEQYF.

The CDR3 protein is CASSPGRGPNYGYTF. The DNA for the CDR3 is TGTGCCAGCAGCCCCGGAAGGGGACCGAACTATGGCTACACCTTC. The chain links TRBV6-1 to TRBJ1-2, with D maybe TRBD1 (5 bases). Per the germline V gene, CDR1 is MNHNS and CDR2 is SASEGT. This CDR3 contains 15 residues. Trimming shortened V by 6 bases and J by 2 bases, and 16 bases separated the two germline ends.

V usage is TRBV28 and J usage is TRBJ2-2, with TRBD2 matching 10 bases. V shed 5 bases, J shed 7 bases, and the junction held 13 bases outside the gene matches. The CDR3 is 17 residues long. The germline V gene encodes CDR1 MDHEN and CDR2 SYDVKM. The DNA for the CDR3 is TGTGCCAGCAGTATCCCACAGCGGGAGGGCACGGTCGGGGAGCTGTTTTTT. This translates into CASSIPQREGTVGELFF.

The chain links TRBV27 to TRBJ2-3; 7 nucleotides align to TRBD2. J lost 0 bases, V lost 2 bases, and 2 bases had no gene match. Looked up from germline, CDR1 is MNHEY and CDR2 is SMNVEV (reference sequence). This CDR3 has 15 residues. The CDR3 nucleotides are TGTGCCAGCAGTTTAATTAGCGGGAGCACAGATACGCAGTATTTT. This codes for CASSLISGSTDTQYF.

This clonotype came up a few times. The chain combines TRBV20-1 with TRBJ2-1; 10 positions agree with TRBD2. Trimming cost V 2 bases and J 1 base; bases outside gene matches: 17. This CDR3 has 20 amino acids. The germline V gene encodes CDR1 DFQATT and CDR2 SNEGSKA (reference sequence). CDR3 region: CSARWEGESAGGLSYNEQFF. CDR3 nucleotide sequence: TGCAGTGCTAGATGGGAGGGGGAGTCAGCGGGGGGGCTTTCCTACAATGAGCAGTTCTTC.

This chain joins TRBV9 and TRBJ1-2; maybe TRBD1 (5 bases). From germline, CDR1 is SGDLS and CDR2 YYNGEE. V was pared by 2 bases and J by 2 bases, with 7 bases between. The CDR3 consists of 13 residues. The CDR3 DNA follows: TGTGCCAGCAGCGTGCAGGGAAACTATGGCTACACCTTC. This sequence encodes CASSVQGNYGYTF. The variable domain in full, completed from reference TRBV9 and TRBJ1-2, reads DSGVTQTPKHLITATGQRVTLRCSPRSGDLSVYWYQQSLDQGLQFLIQYYNGEERAKGNILERFSAQQFPDLHSELNLSSLELGDSALYFCASSVQGNYGYTFGSGTRLTVV.

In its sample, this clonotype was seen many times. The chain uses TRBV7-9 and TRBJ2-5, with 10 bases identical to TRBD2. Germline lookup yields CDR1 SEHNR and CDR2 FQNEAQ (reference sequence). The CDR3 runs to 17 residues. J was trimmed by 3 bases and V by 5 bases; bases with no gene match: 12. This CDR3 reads CASSPFPGLAWEETQYF. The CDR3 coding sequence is TGTGCCAGCAGCCCCTTTCCGGGACTAGCGTGGGAAGAGACCCAGTACTTC. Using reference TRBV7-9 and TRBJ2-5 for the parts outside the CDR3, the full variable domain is DTGVSQNPRHKITKRGQNVTFRCDPISEHNRLYWYRQTLGQGPEFLTYFQNEAQLEKSRLLSDRFSAERPKGSFSTLEIQRTEQGDSAMYLCASSPFPGLAWEETQYFGPGTRLLVL.

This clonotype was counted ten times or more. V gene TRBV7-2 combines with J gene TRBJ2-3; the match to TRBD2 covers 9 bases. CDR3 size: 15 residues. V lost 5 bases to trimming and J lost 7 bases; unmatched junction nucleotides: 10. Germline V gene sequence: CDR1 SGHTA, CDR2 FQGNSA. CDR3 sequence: CASSAAGGAGYTQYF. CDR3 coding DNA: TGTGCCAGCAGCGCTGCGGGGGGGGCCGGGTATACGCAGTATTTT.

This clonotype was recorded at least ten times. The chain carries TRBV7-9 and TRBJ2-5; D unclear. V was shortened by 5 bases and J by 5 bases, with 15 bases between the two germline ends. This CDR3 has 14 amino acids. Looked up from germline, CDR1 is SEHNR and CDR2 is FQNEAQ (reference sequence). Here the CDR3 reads CASSGSSAGETQYF. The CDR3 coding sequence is TGTGCCAGCAGCGGCTCCAGTGCCGGGGAGACCCAGTACTTC.

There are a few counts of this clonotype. The CDR3 DNA is TGCAGTGCTGACCCCCCCACTCGTGCTGGCTACAATGAGCAGTTCTTC. As protein: CSADPPTRAGYNEQFF. V usage is TRBV20-1 and J usage is TRBJ2-1; D unresolved. V was pared by 5 bases and J by 3 bases, with 20 bases between. This CDR3 has 16 amino acids. Germline assignment: CDR1 DFQATT and CDR2 SNEGSKA (reference sequence).

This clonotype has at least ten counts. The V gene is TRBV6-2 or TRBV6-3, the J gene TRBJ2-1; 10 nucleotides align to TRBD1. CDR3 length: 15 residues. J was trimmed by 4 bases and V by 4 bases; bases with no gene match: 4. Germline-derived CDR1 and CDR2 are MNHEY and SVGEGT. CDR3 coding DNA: TGTGCCAGCAGTTTTGGGACAGGGGTATACAATGAGCAGTTCTTC. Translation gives CASSFGTGVYNEQFF.

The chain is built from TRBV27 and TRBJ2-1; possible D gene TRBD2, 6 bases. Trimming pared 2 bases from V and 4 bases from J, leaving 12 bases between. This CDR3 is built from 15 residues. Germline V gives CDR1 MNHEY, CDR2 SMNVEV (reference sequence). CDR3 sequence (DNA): TGTGCCAGCAGTTTAGCGTGGGGGGAATACAATGAGCAGTTCTTC. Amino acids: CASSLAWGEYNEQFF.

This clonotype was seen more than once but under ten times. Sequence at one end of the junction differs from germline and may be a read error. CDR3 sequence reads: CASSLGGGLADTQYF. Here the CDR3 DNA reads TGTGCTAGCAGCTTGGGTGGGGGGCTAGCAGATACGCAGTATTTT. The rearrangement links TRBV7-7 to TRBJ2-3; D may match TRBD1 or TRBD2 (6 bases each). CDR1 and CDR2 (germline): SSHAT, FNYEAQ (reference sequence). CDR3 length equals 15 residues. Supplemented by reference TRBV7-7 and TRBJ2-3, the full variable domain reads GAGVSQSPRYKVTKRGQDVTLRCDPISSHATLYWYQQALGQGPEFLTYFNYEAQPDKSGLPSDRFSAERPEGSISTLTIQRTEQRDSAMYRCASSLGGGLADTQYFGPGTRLTVL.

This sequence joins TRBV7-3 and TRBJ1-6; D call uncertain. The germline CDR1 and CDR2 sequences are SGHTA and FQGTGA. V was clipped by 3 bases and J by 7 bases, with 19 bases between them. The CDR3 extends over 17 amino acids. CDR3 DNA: TGTGCCAGCAGCTTGTATGAGAAGGTCCGGATGAATTCACCCCTCCACTTT. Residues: CASSLYEKVRMNSPLHF.

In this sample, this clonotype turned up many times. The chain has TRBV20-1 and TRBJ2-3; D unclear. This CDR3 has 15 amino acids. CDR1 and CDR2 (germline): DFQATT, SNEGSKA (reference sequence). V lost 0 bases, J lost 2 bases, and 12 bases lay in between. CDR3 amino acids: CSAREDFRPTDTQYF. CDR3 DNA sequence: TGCAGTGCTAGAGAAGACTTTCGGCCCACAGATACGCAGTATTTT.

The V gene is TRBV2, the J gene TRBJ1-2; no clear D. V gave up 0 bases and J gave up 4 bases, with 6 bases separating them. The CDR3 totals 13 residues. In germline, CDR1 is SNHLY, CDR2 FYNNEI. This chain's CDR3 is CASSEALTYGYTF. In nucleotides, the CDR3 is TGTGCCAGCAGTGAAGCGCTTACCTATGGCTACACCTTC.